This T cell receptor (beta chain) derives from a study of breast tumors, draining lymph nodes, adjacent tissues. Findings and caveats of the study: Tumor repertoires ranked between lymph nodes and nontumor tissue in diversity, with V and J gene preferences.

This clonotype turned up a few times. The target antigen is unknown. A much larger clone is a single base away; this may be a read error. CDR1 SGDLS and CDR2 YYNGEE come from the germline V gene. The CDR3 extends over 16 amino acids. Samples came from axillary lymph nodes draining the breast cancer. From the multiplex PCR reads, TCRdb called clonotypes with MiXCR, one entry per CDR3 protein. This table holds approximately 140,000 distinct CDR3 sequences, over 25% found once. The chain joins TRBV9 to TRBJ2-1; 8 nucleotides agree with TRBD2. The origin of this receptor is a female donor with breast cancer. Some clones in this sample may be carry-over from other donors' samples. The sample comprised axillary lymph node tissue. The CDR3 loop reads CASSPVERGTYNERFF. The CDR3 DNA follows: TGTGCCAGCAGCCCCGTGGAGCGGGGGACCTACAATGAGCGGTTCTTC.